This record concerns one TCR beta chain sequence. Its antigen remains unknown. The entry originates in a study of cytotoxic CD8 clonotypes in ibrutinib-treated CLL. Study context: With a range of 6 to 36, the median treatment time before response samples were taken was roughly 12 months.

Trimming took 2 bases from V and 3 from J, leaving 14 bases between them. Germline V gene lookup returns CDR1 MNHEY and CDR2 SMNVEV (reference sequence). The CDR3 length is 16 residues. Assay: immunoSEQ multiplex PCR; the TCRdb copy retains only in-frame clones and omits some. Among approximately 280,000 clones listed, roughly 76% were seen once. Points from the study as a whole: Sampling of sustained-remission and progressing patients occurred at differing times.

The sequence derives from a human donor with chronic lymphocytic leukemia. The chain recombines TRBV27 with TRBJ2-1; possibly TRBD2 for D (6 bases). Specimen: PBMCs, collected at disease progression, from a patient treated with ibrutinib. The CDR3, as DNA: TGTGCCAGCAGTTTACTGGGGAGGTCTTTCTACAATGAGCAGTTCTTC. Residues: CASSLLGRSFYNEQFF.